These T cell receptor beta chains were read from a single sample in a study of PD-L1 blockade in urothelial cancer. The repertoire was sequenced with immunoSEQ multiplex PCR; TCRdb's copy has only in-frame clones and lacks some. Of 100,000 or so clones listed, roughly 88% are singletons. The sample here was PBMCs, taken around atezolizumab (anti-PD-L1) treatment. The receptors come from a middle-aged man with urothelial cancer. Each CDR3 is given with its conserved first and last residue. D genes are given only for firm matches. Expanded clones get a size class; other rows say once, few or many, or leave the size out.

V gene	J gene	clone size	D gene	CDR3 DNA	CDR3 protein
TRBV5-6	TRBJ2-5	NA	TRBD1	TGTGCCAGCAGCTTTTGGGACAGGGAAGAGACCCAGTACTTC	CASSFWDREETQYF
TRBV20-1	TRBJ2-1	NA	NA	TGCAGTGCTAGAGATCAAGAGCAGTTCTTC	CSARDQEQFF
TRBV11-2	TRBJ2-1	NA	NA	TGTGCCAGCAGCTCCCGTTACAATGGGCAGTTCTTC	CASSSRYNGQFF
TRBV6-6	TRBJ1-4	NA	TRBD1	TGTGCCAGCAGAGCCACAGGGGGACATAATGAAAAACTGTTTTTT	CASRATGGHNEKLFF
TRBV6-6	TRBJ2-3	NA	TRBD1	TGTGCCAGCAGGGACAGGGGCACAGATACGCAGTATTTT	CASRDRGTDTQYF
TRBV14	TRBJ2-7	NA	NA	TGTGCCAGCAGCCAAGAAACAGTCTCCTACGAGCAGTACTTC	CASSQETVSYEQYF
TRBV28	TRBJ1-1	NA	NA	TGTGCCAGCAGTCCCTACCGGACACGAATGAACACTGAAGCTTTCTTT	CASSPYRTRMNTEAFF
TRBV4-1	TRBJ2-3	NA	NA	TGCGCCAGCAGCCAAGTGGGCAGGGAATTGCGGAATACGCAGTATTTT	CASSQVGRELRNTQYF
TRBV11-3	TRBJ2-3	NA	NA	TGTGCCAGCAGCCCAGACGCCGCGGCTACGCAGTATTTT	CASSPDAAATQYF
TRBV29-1	TRBJ2-7	NA	TRBD1	TGCAGCGTTGGAGGGGGCTCTTCGGGCTACGAGCAGTACTTC	CSVGGGSSGYEQYF
TRBV27	TRBJ2-1	NA	NA	TGTGCCAGCAGTTTATTTAGTTATTCCTACAATGAGCAGTTCTTC	CASSLFSYSYNEQFF
TRBV18	TRBJ2-7	NA	NA	TGTGCCAGCTCACCAAGTCGGTCAGGGAAATACGAGCAGTACTTC	CASSPSRSGKYEQYF
TRBV27	TRBJ1-3	many	NA	TGTGCCAGCAGAGGGAGAGGGTCCCGCTCTGGAAACACCATATATTTT	CASRGRGSRSGNTIYF
TRBV7-2	TRBJ2-3	few	NA	TGTGCCAGCAGCTTAGGGGCAAGCACAGATACGCAGTATTTT	CASSLGASTDTQYF
TRBV10-3	TRBJ2-1	NA	NA	TGTGCCATCAGCCGGGACTCTGACAATGAGCAGTTCTTC	CAISRDSDNEQFF
TRBV2	TRBJ2-7	NA	TRBD2	TGTGCCAGCAGGGGGGTTAGGAGCAGCGGGAGGGCCGGGGAGCAGTACTTC	CASRGVRSSGRAGEQYF
TRBV28	TRBJ1-1	NA	TRBD1	TGTGCCAGCAGTGGACAGGTCGGAGCTTTCTTT	CASSGQVGAFF
TRBV6-1	TRBJ1-5	NA	NA	TGTGCCAGCAGTGGACAGAGCAATCAGCCCCAGCATTTT	CASSGQSNQPQHF
TRBV5-4	TRBJ1-6	NA	NA	TGTGCCAGCAGCCCCAGGGTAGAGGATTCACCCCTCCACTTT	CASSPRVEDSPLHF
TRBV6-5	TRBJ1-2	NA	TRBD1	TGTGCCACCAACACAGGGGGCTCCTATGGCTACACCTTC	CATNTGGSYGYTF
TRBV27	TRBJ2-5	NA	TRBD1	TGTGCCAGTGTCGGCGACAGGGGAGGCGAGGAGACCCAGTACTTC	CASVGDRGGEETQYF
TRBV5-6	TRBJ2-5	NA	TRBD1	TGTGCCAGCAGCGCGATGGGACAGCCGCTTCAAGAGACCCAGTACTTC	CASSAMGQPLQETQYF
TRBV6-6	TRBJ1-4	NA	TRBD1	TGTGCCAGCAGTTATTCCGGGACAGACGCTGAAAAACTGTTTTTT	CASSYSGTDAEKLFF
TRBV19	TRBJ1-5	NA	TRBD1	TGTGCCAGTAGTAGCGGACAGGGTGAGGGTCAGCCCCAGCATTTT	CASSSGQGEGQPQHF
TRBV5-1	TRBJ2-7	NA	TRBD2	TGCGCCAGCAGCTTGGGAGCGGGAGGGAGCTACGAGCAGTACTTC	CASSLGAGGSYEQYF
TRBV5-5	TRBJ2-7	NA	TRBD2	TGTGCCAGCAGCGCAAGACTAGCGACCTCCTACGAGCAGTACTTC	CASSARLATSYEQYF
TRBV28	TRBJ1-3	NA	NA	TGTGCCAGCACGCGGACTGACTCTGGAAACACCATATATTTT	CASTRTDSGNTIYF
TRBV19	TRBJ2-7	NA	TRBD1	TGTGCCAGTAGTAGAGGGACAGGGGTCCCCTACGAGCAGTACTTC	CASSRGTGVPYEQYF
TRBV10-3	TRBJ2-7	NA	TRBD2	TGTGCCATCCGCCCGGGGGGGAGCGGCTCCTACGAGCAGTACTTC	CAIRPGGSGSYEQYF
TRBV4-1	TRBJ2-2	NA	NA	TGCGCCAGCAGCCAAGGTCCCAGACTAGAGTCCGGGGAGCTGTTTTTT	CASSQGPRLESGELFF
TRBV5-1	TRBJ2-2	NA	NA	TGCGCCAGCAGCTGGGCTCGGTCAGGGACCGGGGAGCTGTTTTTT	CASSWARSGTGELFF
TRBV6-6	TRBJ1-2	NA	TRBD1	TGTGCCAGCAGGACAGGGGGACGAGCTAACTATGGCTACACCTTC	CASRTGGRANYGYTF
TRBV19	TRBJ2-7	many	TRBD1	TGTGCCAGCAGACCGACAGGGGGACGCTACGAGCAGTACTTC	CASRPTGGRYEQYF
TRBV19	TRBJ1-5	NA	NA	TGTGCCAGTAGTATAGGTCTGGGGGCGATTAATCAGCCCCAGCATTTT	CASSIGLGAINQPQHF
TRBV18	TRBJ2-7	once	NA	TGTGCCAGCTCACCACCGGGATCAGGGTTTGGCTACGAGCAGTACTTC	CASSPPGSGFGYEQYF
TRBV28	TRBJ1-1	once	TRBD1	TGTGCCAGCAGGCCGCGGGACAGGCACACTGAAGCTTTCTTT	CASRPRDRHTEAFF
TRBV11-2	TRBJ2-5	NA	TRBD2	TGTGCCAGCAGCTTGGGGACTAGCGGGGCGGAGACCCAGTACTTC	CASSLGTSGAETQYF
TRBV7-2	TRBJ1-2	once	NA	TGTGCCAGCAGCTCACTTCAGGGGTCGGGGACCTTC	CASSSLQGSGTF
TRBV2	TRBJ2-5	few	TRBD2	TGTGCCAGCAGTGAAAGTTGGGGGCTAGCGGGAGAGACCCAGTACTTC	CASSESWGLAGETQYF
TRBV5-1	TRBJ2-4	NA	TRBD1	TGCGCCAGCAGCGCCATACAGGGGGCCAAAAACATTCAGTACTTC	CASSAIQGAKNIQYF
TRBV14	TRBJ1-1	NA	NA	TGTGCCAGCAGCCAAGTTTCATCAACAGGTTTGGCTTTCTTT	CASSQVSSTGLAFF
TRBV27	TRBJ2-1	NA	NA	TGTGCCACCAGTGGGGGGAATGAGCAGTTCTTC	CATSGGNEQFF
TRBV6-1	TRBJ1-1	NA	NA	TGTGCCAGCAGCCATCTGGGGGGAGCCACTGAAGCTTTCTTT	CASSHLGGATEAFF
TRBV6-5	TRBJ1-6	NA	NA	TGTGCCAGCAGGGACGGGAGCTCCTATAATTCACCCCTCCACTTT	CASRDGSSYNSPLHF
TRBV7-9	TRBJ1-1	NA	NA	TGTGCCAGCAGCTTAGCGGGGGGAGACGCTGAAGCTTTCTTT	CASSLAGGDAEAFF
TRBV27	TRBJ2-3	NA	TRBD2	TGTGCCAGCAGTTTGCAAGGGCCCTTACTAGCGCGCAGCACAGATACGCAGTATTTT	CASSLQGPLLARSTDTQYF